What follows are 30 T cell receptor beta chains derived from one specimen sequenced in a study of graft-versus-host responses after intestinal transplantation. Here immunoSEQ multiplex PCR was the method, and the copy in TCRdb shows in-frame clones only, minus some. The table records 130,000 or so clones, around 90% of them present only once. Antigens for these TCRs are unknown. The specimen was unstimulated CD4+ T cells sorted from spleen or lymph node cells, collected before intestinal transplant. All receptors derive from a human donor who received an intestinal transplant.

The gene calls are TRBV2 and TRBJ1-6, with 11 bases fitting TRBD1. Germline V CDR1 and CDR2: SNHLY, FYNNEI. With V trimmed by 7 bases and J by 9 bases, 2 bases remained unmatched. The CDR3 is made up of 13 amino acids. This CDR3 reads CASKDRGLSPLHF. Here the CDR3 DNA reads TGTGCCAGCAAGGACAGGGGGCTTTCACCCCTCCACTTT.

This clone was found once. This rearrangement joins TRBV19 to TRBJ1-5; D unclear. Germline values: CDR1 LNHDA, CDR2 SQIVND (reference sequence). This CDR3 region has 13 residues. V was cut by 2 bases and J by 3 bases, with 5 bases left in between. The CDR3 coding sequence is TGTGCCAGTAGTATAAGTAACAATCAGCCCCAGCATTTT. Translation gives CASSISNNQPQHF.

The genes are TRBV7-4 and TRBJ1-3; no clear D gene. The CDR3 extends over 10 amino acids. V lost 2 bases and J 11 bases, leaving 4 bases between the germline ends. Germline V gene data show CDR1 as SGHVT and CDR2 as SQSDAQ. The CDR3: CASSLRAIYF. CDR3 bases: TGTGCCAGCAGCTTAAGGGCCATATATTTT.

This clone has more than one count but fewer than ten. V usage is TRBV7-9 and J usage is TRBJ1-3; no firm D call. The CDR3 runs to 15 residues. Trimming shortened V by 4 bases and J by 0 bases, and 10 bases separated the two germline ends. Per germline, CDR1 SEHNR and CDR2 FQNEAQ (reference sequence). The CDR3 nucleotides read TGTGCCAGCAGCTACGACGCAAGCTCTGGAAACACCATATATTTT. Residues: CASSYDASSGNTIYF. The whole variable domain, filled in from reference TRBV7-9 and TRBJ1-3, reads DTGVSQNPRHKITKRGQNVTFRCDPISEHNRLYWYRQTLGQGPEFLTYFQNEAQLEKSRLLSDRFSAERPKGSFSTLEIQRTEQGDSAMYLCASSYDASSGNTIYFGEGSWLTVV.

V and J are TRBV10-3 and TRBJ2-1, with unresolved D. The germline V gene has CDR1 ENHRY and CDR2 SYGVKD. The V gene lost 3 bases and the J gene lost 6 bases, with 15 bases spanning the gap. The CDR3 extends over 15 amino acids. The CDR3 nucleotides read TGTGCCATCAGTGAAGACCGGGCCGCCTCCAATGAGCAGTTCTTC. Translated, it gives CAISEDRAASNEQFF.

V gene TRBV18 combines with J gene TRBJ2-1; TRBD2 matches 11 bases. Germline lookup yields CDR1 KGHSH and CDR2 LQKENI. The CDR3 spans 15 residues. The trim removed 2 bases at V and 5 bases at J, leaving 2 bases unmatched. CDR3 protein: CASSPALAGDNEQFF. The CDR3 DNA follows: TGTGCCAGCTCACCAGCACTAGCGGGAGACAATGAGCAGTTCTTC.

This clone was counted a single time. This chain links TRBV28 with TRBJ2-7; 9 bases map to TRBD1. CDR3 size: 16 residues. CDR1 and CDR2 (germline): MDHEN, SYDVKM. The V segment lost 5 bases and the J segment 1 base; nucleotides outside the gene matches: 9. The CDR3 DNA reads TGTGCCAGCAGTCCGGCCTCGGGGACAGGGTCCTACGAGCAGTACTTC. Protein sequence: CASSPASGTGSYEQYF. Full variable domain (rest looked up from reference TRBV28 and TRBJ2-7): DVKVTQSSRYLVKRTGEKVFLECVQDMDHENMFWYRQDPGLGLRLIYFSYDVKMKEKGDIPEGYSVSREKKERFSLILESASTNQTSMYLCASSPASGTGSYEQYFGPGTRLTVT.

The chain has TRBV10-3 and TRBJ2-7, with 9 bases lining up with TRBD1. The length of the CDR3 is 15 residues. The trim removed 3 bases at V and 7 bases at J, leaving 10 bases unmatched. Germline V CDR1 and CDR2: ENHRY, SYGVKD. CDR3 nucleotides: TGTGCCATCAGTGATCGGGGACAGGGTCTCGAGGAGCAGTACTTC. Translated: CAISDRGQGLEEQYF.

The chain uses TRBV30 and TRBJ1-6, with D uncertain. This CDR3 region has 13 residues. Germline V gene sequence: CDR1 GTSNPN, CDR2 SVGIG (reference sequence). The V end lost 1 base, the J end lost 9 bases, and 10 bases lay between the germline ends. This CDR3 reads CAWSEARSSPLHF. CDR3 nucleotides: TGTGCCTGGAGTGAGGCCAGGAGTTCACCCCTCCACTTT.

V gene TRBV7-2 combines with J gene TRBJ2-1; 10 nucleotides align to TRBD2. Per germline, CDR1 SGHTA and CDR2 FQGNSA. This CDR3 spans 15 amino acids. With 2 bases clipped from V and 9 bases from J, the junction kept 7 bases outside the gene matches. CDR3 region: CASSLQPSGRVEQFF. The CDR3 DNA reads TGTGCCAGCAGCTTACAACCTAGCGGGAGAGTTGAGCAGTTCTTC.

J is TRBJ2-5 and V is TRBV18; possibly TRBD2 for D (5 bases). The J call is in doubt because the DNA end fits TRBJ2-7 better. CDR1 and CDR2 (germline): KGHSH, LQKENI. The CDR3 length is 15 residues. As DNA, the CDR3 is TGTGCCAGCTCACCATCGGCGGGCCTATCCTACGAGCAGTACTTC. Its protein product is CASSPSAGLSYEQYF.

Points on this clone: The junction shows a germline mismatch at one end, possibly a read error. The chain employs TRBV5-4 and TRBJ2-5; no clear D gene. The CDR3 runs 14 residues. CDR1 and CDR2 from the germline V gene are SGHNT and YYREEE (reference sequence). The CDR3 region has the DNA TGTGCCAGCAGATTGGGTGGCTACCAAGAGACCCAGTACTTC. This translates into CASRLGGYQETQYF.

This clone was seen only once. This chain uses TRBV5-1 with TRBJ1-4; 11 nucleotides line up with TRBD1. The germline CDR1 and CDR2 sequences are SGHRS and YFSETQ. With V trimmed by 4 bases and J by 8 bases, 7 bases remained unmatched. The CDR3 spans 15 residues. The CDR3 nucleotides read TGCGCCAGCAGCGCCTCCGGGACAGGGGGAGAAAAACTGTTTTTT. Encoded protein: CASSASGTGGEKLFF.

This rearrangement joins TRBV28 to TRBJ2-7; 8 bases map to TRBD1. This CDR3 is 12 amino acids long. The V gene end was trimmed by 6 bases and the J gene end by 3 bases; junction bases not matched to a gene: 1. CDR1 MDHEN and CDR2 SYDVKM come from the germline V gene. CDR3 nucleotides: TGTGCCAGCAGGACAGGGGTCTACGAGCAGTACTTC. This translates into CASRTGVYEQYF.

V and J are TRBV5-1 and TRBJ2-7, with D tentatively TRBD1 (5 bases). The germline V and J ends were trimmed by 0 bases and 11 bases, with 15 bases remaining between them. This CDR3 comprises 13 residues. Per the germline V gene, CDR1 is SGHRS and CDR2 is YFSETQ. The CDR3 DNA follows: TGCGCCAGCAGCTTGGATGGGGCTACCGATGAGTACTTC. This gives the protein CASSLDGATDEYF. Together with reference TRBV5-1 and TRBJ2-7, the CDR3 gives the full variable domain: KAGVTQTPRYLIKTRGQQVTLSCSPISGHRSVSWYQQTPGQGLQFLFEYFSETQRNKGNFPGRFSGRQFSNSRSEMNVSTLELGDSALYLCASSLDGATDEYFGPGTRLTVT.

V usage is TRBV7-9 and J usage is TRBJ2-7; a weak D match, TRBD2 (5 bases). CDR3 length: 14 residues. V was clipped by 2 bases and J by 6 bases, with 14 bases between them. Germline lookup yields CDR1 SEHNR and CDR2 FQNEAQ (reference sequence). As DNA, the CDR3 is TGTGCCAGCAGCTTAACCGGAACCGAGGGCGAGCAGTACTTC. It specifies CASSLTGTEGEQYF.

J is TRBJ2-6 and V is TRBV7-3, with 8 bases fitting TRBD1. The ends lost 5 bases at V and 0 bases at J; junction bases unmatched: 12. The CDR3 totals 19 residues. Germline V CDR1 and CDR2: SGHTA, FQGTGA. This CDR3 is CASSARPGQDFSGANVLTF. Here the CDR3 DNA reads TGTGCCAGCAGCGCGCGACCGGGACAGGACTTCTCTGGGGCCAACGTCCTGACTTTC.

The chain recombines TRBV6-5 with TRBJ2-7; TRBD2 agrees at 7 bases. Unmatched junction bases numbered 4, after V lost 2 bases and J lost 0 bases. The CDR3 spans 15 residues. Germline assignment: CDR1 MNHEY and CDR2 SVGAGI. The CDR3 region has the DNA TGTGCCAGCAGTTACCAAGCGGGGTCCTCCTACGAGCAGTACTTC. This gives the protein CASSYQAGSSYEQYF.

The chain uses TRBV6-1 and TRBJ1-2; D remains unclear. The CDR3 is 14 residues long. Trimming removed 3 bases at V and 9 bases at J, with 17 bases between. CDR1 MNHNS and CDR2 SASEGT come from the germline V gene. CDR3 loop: CASSETIGPISYTF. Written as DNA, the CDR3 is TGTGCCAGCAGTGAGACGATTGGTCCCATCAGCTACACCTTC.

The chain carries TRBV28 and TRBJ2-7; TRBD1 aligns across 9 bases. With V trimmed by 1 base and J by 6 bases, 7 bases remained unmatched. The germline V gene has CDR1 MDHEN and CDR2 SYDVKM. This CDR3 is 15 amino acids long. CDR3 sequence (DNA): TGTGCCAGCAGTTTATCCCGGGACAGGGTGCTCGAGCAGTACTTC. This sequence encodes CASSLSRDRVLEQYF.

The CDR3: CASSYPWASGTLEQYF. CDR3 bases: TGTGCCAGCAGTTACCCGTGGGCTAGCGGGACCTTAGAGCAGTACTTC. The chain combines TRBV28 with TRBJ2-7; 9 positions agree with TRBD2. V was clipped by 4 bases and J by 7 bases; unmatched bases: 14. CDR1 and CDR2 from the germline V gene are MDHEN and SYDVKM. The CDR3 is 16 residues long.

The CDR3 nucleotides are TGTGCCAGCTCCCTTCTGGGTAGCGGGACCTCCTACGAGCAGTACTTC. Protein product: CASSLLGSGTSYEQYF. The J gene is TRBJ2-7, the V gene TRBV18; 8 nucleotides line up with TRBD2. Germline V gives CDR1 KGHSH, CDR2 LQKENI. This CDR3 has 16 amino acids. After removal of 6 bases from V and 0 bases from J, the junction contained 10 bases not matched to a gene.

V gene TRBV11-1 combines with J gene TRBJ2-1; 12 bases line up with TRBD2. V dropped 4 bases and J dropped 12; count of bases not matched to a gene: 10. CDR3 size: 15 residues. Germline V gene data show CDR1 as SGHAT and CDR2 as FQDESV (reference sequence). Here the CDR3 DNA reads TGTGCCAGCAGCTCTCGACTAGCGGGAGTTTTAGTGCAGTTCTTC. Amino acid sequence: CASSSRLAGVLVQFF.

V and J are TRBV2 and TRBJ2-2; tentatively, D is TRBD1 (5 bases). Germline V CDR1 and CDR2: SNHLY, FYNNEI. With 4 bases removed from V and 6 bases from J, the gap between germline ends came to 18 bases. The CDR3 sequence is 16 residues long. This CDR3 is CASSGRQTLRAGELFF. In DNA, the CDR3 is TGTGCCAGCAGTGGGCGACAGACCCTCAGGGCCGGGGAGCTGTTTTTT. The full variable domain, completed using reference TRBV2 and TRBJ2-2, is EPEVTQTPSHQVTQMGQEVILRCVPISNHLYFYWYRQILGQKVEFLVSFYNNEISEKSEIFDDQFSVERPDGSNFTLKIRSTKLEDSAMYFCASSGRQTLRAGELFFGEGSRLTVL.

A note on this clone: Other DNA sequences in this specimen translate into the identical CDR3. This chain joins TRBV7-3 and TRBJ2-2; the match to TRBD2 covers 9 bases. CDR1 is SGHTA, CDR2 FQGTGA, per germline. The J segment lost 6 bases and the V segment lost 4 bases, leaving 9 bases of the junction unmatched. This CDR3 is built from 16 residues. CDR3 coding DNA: TGTGCCAGCAGCTCCTCCCCGGGACTAGCACCCGGGGAGCTGTTTTTT. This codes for CASSSSPGLAPGELFF.

In DNA form, the CDR3 reads TGTGCCAGTAGTATAGGGATGGAGACCCAGTACTTC. Translation gives CASSIGMETQYF. The chain is built from TRBV19 and TRBJ2-5; D is undetermined. Trimming removed 1 base at V and 5 bases at J, with 5 bases between. This CDR3 is 12 amino acids long. CDR1 is LNHDA, CDR2 SQIVND, per germline (reference sequence).

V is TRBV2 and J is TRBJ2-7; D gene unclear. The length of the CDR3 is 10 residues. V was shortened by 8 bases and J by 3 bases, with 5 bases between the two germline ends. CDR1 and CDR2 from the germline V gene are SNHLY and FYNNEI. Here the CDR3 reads CASVYYEQYF. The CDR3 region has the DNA TGTGCCAGCGTATACTACGAGCAGTACTTC.

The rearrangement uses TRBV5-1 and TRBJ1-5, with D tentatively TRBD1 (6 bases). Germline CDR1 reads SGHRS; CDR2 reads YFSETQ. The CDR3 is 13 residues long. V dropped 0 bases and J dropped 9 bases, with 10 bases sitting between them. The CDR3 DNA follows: TGCGCCAGCAGCTTGGGGGACACCTCGCCCCAGCATTTT. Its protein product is CASSLGDTSPQHF.

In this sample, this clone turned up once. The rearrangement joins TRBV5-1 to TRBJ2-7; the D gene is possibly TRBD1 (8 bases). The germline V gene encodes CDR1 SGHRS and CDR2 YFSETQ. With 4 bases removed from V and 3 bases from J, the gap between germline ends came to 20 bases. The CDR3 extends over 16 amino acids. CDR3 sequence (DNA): TGCGCCAGCAGCCCCGGTGGACAGGGAGGGAGCTACGAGCAGTACTTC. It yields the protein CASSPGGQGGSYEQYF.

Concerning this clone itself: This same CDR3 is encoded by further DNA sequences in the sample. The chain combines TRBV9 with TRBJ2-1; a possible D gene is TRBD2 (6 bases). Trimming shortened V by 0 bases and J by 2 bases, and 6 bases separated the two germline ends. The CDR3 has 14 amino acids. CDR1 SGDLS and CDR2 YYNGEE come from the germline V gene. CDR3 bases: TGTGCCAGCAGCGTAGGCGGGACCTACAATGAGCAGTTCTTC. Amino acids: CASSVGGTYNEQFF.